This TCR beta chain was recorded in a study of T cell responses to AZD1222 COVID-19 vaccine. The V gene end was trimmed by 4 bases and the J gene end by 7 bases; junction bases not matched to a gene: 10. The CDR3 has 15 residues. Germline V gene lookup returns CDR1 SGHNT and CDR2 YYREEE (reference sequence). The method was immunoSEQ multiplex PCR; TCRdb's version includes in-frame clones alone and lacks a portion of them. The sample carries 150,000 or so clones, about 90% recorded once. Notes on the study in general: Epitopes outside B.1.351 and B.1.1.7 mutated regions reportedly drew nearly half of spike TCRs. Spike was spanned by vaccine-associated CD4 TCRs, with dominance at 160-218 and 743-854. Increases in Spike-specific TCR breadth and depth were seen after two AZD1222 doses.

Worth noting for this clone: Its matching antigen is unknown.

Sequenced here: peripheral blood, sampled 28 days after the second AZD1222 dose. The V call is TRBV5-4, the J call TRBJ2-1; TRBD2 matches at 8 bases. This receptor was identified in an adult who received the AZD1222 COVID-19 vaccine. Here the CDR3 DNA reads TGTGCCAGCAGCCCGGGAGGGCAGGGCAGAAATGAGCAGTTCTTC. Translating gives CASSPGGQGRNEQFF.